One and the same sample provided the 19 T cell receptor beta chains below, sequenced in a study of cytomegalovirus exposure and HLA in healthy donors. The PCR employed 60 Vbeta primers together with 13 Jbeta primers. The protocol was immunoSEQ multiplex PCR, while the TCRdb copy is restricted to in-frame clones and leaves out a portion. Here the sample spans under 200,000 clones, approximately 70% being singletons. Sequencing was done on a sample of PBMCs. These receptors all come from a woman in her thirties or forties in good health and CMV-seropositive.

CDR3 sequence: CASSLSPGQTSGANVLTF. CDR3 nucleotide sequence: TGTGCCAGCAGTTTATCGCCGGGACAGACCTCTGGGGCCAACGTCCTGACTTTC. This chain uses TRBV27 with TRBJ2-6; 7 bases match TRBD1. V was pared by 0 bases and J by 0 bases, with 5 bases of the junction left unmatched. The CDR3 length is 18 residues. Germline loops: CDR1 MNHEY, CDR2 SMNVEV (reference sequence). Complete variable domain (other parts from reference TRBV27 and TRBJ2-6): EAQVTQNPRYLITVTGKKLTVTCSQNMNHEYMSWYRQDPGLGLRQIYYSMNVEVTDKGDVPEGYKVSRKEKRNFPLILESPSPNQTSLYFCASSLSPGQTSGANVLTFGAGSRLTVL.

The CDR3 DNA sequence: TGTGCCAGCAGCGTTCTCAGGGATGGCACTGAAGCTTTCTTT. Translating gives CASSVLRDGTEAFF. The chain links TRBV6-1 to TRBJ1-1; D is perhaps TRBD1 (5 bases). V was cut by 6 bases and J by 4 bases, with 15 bases left in between. The CDR3 spans 14 residues. Per the germline V gene, CDR1 is MNHNS and CDR2 is SASEGT.

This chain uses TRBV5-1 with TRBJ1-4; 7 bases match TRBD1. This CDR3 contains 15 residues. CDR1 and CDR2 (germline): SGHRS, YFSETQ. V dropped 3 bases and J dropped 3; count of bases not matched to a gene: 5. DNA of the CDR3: TGCGCCAGCAGCTCACAGGGGCCGCCTAATGAAAAACTGTTTTTT. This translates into CASSSQGPPNEKLFF.

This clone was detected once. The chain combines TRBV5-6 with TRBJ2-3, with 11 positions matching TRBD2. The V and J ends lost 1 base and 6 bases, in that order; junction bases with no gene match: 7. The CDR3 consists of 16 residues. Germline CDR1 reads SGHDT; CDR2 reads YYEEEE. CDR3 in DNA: TGTGCCAGCAGCTTGACTAGCGGGAGCCCCGGGGATACGCAGTATTTT. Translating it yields CASSLTSGSPGDTQYF.

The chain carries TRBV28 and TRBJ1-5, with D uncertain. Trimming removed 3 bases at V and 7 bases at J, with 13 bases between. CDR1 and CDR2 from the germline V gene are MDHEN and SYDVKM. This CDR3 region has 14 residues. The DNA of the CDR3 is TGTGCCAGCAGTTTCGGGATTTTTACGCAGCCCCAGCATTTT. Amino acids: CASSFGIFTQPQHF.

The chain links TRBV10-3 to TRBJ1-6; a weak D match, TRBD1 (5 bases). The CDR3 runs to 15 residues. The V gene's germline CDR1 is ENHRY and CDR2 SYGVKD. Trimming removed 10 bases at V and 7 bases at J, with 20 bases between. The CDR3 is CASQDRAGLNSPLHF. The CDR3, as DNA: TGTGCCAGCCAGGATCGGGCAGGGCTAAATTCACCCCTCCACTTT.

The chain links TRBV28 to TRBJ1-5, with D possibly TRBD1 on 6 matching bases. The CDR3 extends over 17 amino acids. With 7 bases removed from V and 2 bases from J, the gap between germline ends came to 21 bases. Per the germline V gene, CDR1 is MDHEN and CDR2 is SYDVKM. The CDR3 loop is CASITKQGTSGNQPQHF. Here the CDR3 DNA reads TGTGCCAGCATTACCAAACAGGGAACCTCGGGCAATCAGCCCCAGCATTTT.

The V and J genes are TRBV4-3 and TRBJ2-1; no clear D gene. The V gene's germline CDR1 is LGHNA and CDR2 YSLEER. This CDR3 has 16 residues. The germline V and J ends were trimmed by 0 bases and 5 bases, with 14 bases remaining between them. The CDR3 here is CASSQDVSGRNNEQFF. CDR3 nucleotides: TGCGCCAGCAGCCAAGATGTGAGTGGGCGAAACAATGAGCAGTTCTTC.

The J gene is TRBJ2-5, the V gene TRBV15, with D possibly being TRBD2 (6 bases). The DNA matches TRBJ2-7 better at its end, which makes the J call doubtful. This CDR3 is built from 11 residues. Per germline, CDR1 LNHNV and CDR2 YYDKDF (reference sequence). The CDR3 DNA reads TGTGCCACCAGGGAGGGTTACGAGCAGTACTTC. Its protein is CATREGYEQYF.

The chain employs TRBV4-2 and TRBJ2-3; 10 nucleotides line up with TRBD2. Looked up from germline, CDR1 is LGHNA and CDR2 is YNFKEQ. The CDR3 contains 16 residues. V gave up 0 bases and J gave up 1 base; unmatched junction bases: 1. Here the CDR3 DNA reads TGTGCCAGCAGCCAAGATGGGACTAGCGGCACAGATACGCAGTATTTT. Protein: CASSQDGTSGTDTQYF.

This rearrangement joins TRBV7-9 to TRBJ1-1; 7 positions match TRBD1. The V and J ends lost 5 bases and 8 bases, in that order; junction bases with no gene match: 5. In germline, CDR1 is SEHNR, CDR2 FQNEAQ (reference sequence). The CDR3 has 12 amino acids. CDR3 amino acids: CASSPRTGEAFF. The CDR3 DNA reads TGTGCCAGCAGCCCGAGGACAGGAGAAGCTTTCTTT.

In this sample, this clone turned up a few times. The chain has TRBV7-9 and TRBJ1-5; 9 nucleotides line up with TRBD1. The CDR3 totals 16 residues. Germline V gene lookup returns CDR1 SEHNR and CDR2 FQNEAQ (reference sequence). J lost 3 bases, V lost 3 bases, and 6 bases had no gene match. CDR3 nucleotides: TGTGCCAGCAGCTTGTCCGGGACAGGGAACAATCAGCCCCAGCATTTT. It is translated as CASSLSGTGNNQPQHF.

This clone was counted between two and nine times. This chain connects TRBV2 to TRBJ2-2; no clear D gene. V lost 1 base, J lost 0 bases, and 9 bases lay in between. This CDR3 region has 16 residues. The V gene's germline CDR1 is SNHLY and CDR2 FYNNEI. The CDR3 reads CASSEDSLSNTGELFF. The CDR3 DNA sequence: TGTGCCAGCAGTGAAGACAGCCTCTCGAACACCGGGGAGCTGTTTTTT. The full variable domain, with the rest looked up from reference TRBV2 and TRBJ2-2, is EPEVTQTPSHQVTQMGQEVILRCVPISNHLYFYWYRQILGQKVEFLVSFYNNEISEKSEIFDDQFSVERPDGSNFTLKIRSTKLEDSAMYFCASSEDSLSNTGELFFGEGSRLTVL.

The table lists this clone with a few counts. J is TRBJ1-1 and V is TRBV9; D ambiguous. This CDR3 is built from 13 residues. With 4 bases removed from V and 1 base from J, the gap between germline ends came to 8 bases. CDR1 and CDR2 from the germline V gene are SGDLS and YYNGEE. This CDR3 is CASSPRRNTEAFF. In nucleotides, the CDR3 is TGTGCCAGCAGCCCCCGTAGGAACACTGAAGCTTTCTTT. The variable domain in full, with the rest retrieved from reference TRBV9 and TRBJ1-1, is DSGVTQTPKHLITATGQRVTLRCSPRSGDLSVYWYQQSLDQGLQFLIQYYNGEERAKGNILERFSAQQFPDLHSELNLSSLELGDSALYFCASSPRRNTEAFFGQGTRLTVV.

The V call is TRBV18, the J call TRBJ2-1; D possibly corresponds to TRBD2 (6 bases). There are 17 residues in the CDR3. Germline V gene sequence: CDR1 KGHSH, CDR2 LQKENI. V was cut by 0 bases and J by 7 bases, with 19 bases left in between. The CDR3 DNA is TGTGCCAGCTCACCACCGAGGGCGGGACTCTCGGGGAATGAGCAGTTCTTC. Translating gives CASSPPRAGLSGNEQFF.

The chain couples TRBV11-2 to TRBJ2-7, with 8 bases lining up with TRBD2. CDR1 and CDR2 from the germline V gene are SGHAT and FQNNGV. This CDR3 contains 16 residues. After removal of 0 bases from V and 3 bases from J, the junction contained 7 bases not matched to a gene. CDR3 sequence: CASSLDLSGGIYEQYF. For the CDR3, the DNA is TGTGCCAGCAGCTTAGATCTAAGCGGGGGAATCTACGAGCAGTACTTC.

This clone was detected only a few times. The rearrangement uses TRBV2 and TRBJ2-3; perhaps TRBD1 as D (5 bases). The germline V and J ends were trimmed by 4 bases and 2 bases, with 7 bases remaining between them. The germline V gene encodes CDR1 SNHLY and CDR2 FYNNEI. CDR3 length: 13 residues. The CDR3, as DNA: TGTGCCAGCAGTGGCAGGGTCACAGATACGCAGTATTTT. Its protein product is CASSGRVTDTQYF.

Here the CDR3 reads CASSSGVRDTQYF. As DNA, the CDR3 is TGTGCCAGCAGCTCCGGGGTACGGGATACGCAGTATTTT. V gene TRBV7-3 combines with J gene TRBJ2-3, with D perhaps TRBD2 (5 bases). V was cut by 4 bases and J by 6 bases, with 11 bases left in between. Germline V gene data show CDR1 as SGHTA and CDR2 as FQGTGA. This CDR3 spans 13 amino acids.

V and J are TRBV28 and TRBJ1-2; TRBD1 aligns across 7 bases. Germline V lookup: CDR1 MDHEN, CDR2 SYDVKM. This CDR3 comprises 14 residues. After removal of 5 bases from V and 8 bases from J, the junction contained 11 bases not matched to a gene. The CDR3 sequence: CASSPPGKGAGYTF. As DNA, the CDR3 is TGTGCCAGCAGTCCCCCGGGAAAGGGGGCCGGCTACACCTTC.